This passage covers 14 T cell receptor beta chains from one sample sequenced in a study of regulatory T cells in long-lasting Graves disease. The time point denotes: newly diagnosed GD, antithyroid drugs for less than 3 months. PBMC-extracted RNA yielded the TCR library. CDR3 regions were amplified by Arm-PCR using iRepertoire HTBI primers to build TCR beta libraries. TCRdb ran MiXCR on the multiplex PCR reads and lists one entry per CDR3 protein. The repertoire consists of 420,000 or so distinct CDR3 sequences, with about 17% occurring once and the leading ten covering about 23%. The same specimen was also included in a second study, on T cells in Graves' hyperthyroidism and ophthalmopathy.

Sequencing used peripheral blood mononuclear cells (PBMCs), obtained at new diagnosis, from a patient treated with antithyroid drugs. The origin of the receptors is a woman aged 18-29 years with Graves disease.

The rearrangement joins TRBV7-9 to TRBJ1-5; 7 bases map to TRBD1. The trim removed 10 bases at V and 2 bases at J, leaving 8 bases unmatched. Per the germline V gene, CDR1 is SEHNR and CDR2 is FQNEAQ (reference sequence). The CDR3 runs to 14 residues. The CDR3 spells CATSTGTGNQPQHF. The CDR3 DNA is TGTGCCACCTCTACCGGGACAGGCAATCAGCCCCAGCATTTT.

The rearrangement joins TRBV12-3 or TRBV12-4 to TRBJ1-4, with 11 bases matching TRBD1. There are 18 residues in the CDR3. The trim removed 3 bases at V and 8 bases at J, leaving 14 bases unmatched. In nucleotides, the CDR3 is TGTGCCAGCAGTTTCTATAGCGCCGGACAGGGGGCAGGAGAAAAACTGTTTTTT. Protein: CASSFYSAGQGAGEKLFF.

This clonotype was observed at least ten times. V gene TRBV2 combines with J gene TRBJ2-1, with TRBD2 matching 8 bases. The V gene end was trimmed by 6 bases and the J gene end by 3 bases; junction bases not matched to a gene: 19. The germline gives CDR1 SNHLY, CDR2 FYNNEI. The CDR3 totals 19 residues. DNA of the CDR3: TGTGCCAGCAGCCCCACGGGGTCTAGCTTGGCGGGAGGCTACAATGAGCAGTTCTTC. Protein product: CASSPTGSSLAGGYNEQFF. The full variable domain, with the rest looked up from reference TRBV2 and TRBJ2-1, is EPEVTQTPSHQVTQMGQEVILRCVPISNHLYFYWYRQILGQKVEFLVSFYNNEISEKSEIFDDQFSVERPDGSNFTLKIRSTKLEDSAMYFCASSPTGSSLAGGYNEQFFGPGTRLTVL.

The sample holds a few counts of this clonotype. This chain uses TRBV20-1 with TRBJ1-2; 9 bases map to TRBD1. Germline V gene lookup returns CDR1 DFQATT and CDR2 SNEGSKA (reference sequence). V shed 0 bases, J shed 5 bases, and the junction held 7 bases outside the gene matches. The CDR3 extends over 15 amino acids. CDR3 protein: CSARDNRGQLYGYTF. The CDR3 nucleotides are TGCAGTGCTAGAGATAACAGGGGGCAATTGTATGGCTACACCTTC.

Ten or more counts support this clonotype. The genes are TRBV2 and TRBJ2-5; a weak D match, TRBD2 (5 bases). The germline CDR1 and CDR2 sequences are SNHLY and FYNNEI. V lost 2 bases to trimming and J lost 0 bases, with 10 bases between them. The CDR3 is 15 residues long. For the CDR3, the DNA is TGTGCCAGCAGTGAAATAAGAGGGTACCAAGAGACCCAGTACTTC. Its translation: CASSEIRGYQETQYF.

This chain connects TRBV19 to TRBJ1-1; perhaps TRBD1 as D (5 bases). This CDR3 is 14 amino acids long. Germline CDR1 is LNHDA and CDR2 is SQIVND (reference sequence). Trimming cost V 7 bases and J 0 bases, with 12 bases left between them. This CDR3 is CASTAPGLNTEAFF. In DNA form, the CDR3 reads TGTGCCAGTACCGCCCCAGGGTTGAACACTGAAGCTTTCTTT.

This clonotype came up many times. The V and J genes are TRBV27 and TRBJ2-1, with 11 bases fitting TRBD1. CDR1 and CDR2 from the germline V gene are MNHEY and SMNVEV (reference sequence). There are 14 residues in the CDR3. V shed 5 bases, J shed 6 bases, and the junction held 3 bases outside the gene matches. The CDR3 here is CASSPGTGGNEQFF. CDR3 bases: TGTGCCAGCAGTCCCGGGACAGGGGGCAATGAGCAGTTCTTC.

This clonotype has a count of ten or more. V usage is TRBV29-1 and J usage is TRBJ2-3, with 8 bases aligning to TRBD2. The CDR3 is made up of 14 amino acids. With 3 bases clipped from V and 1 base from J, the junction kept 3 bases outside the gene matches. The V gene's germline CDR1 is SQVTM and CDR2 ANQGSEA. CDR3 loop: CSVDSGIRTDTQYF. The CDR3 DNA sequence: TGCAGCGTTGATAGCGGGATACGCACAGATACGCAGTATTTT.

The chain employs TRBV6-1 and TRBJ1-5; 10 positions agree with TRBD1. The CDR3 is made up of 15 amino acids. V lost 8 bases, J lost 5 bases, and 9 bases stayed unmatched. Germline V gives CDR1 MNHNS, CDR2 SASEGT. The CDR3: CASGRLGQGYQPQHF. In nucleotides, the CDR3 is TGTGCCAGCGGGCGGCTGGGACAGGGGTATCAGCCCCAGCATTTT.

The chain couples TRBV20-1 to TRBJ2-7, with 9 bases identical to TRBD1. V dropped 3 bases and J dropped 2; count of bases not matched to a gene: 5. CDR1 and CDR2 (germline): DFQATT, SNEGSKA (reference sequence). The CDR3 length is 14 residues. The CDR3, as DNA: TGCAGTGCTAGGACCGGGACAGGGACCTACGAGCAGTACTTC. It is translated as CSARTGTGTYEQYF.

The chain combines TRBV5-4 with TRBJ1-1; 7 positions agree with TRBD1. The germline V gene encodes CDR1 SGHNT and CDR2 YYREEE (reference sequence). J gave up 2 bases and V 4 bases, and 8 bases lay outside the gene matches. The CDR3 spans 15 residues. The CDR3 nucleotides are TGTGCCAGCAGCACGCGGGACAGTACAAACACTGAAGCTTTCTTT. Its translation is CASSTRDSTNTEAFF.

This clonotype has ten or more counts. J is TRBJ2-7 and V is TRBV7-9; D possibly corresponds to TRBD2 (5 bases). Germline V gene sequence: CDR1 SEHNR, CDR2 FQNEAQ (reference sequence). V lost 2 bases and J lost 3, with 11 bases in between. This CDR3 spans 14 amino acids. The CDR3 is CASSLTPRDYEQYF. Written as DNA, the CDR3 is TGTGCCAGCAGCTTAACCCCGAGGGACTACGAGCAGTACTTC.

This clonotype has only a few counts. The chain links TRBV7-9 to TRBJ1-1; perhaps TRBD1 as D (6 bases). In germline, CDR1 is SEHNR, CDR2 FQNEAQ (reference sequence). Trimming removed 5 bases at V and 0 bases at J, with 19 bases between. The CDR3 totals 17 residues. As DNA, the CDR3 is TGTGCCAGCAGCCCTCCACAGGGAAATACGATGAACACTGAAGCTTTCTTT. Its translation: CASSPPQGNTMNTEAFF.

This sequence joins TRBV12-3 or TRBV12-4 and TRBJ2-4, with TRBD2 as a possible D gene (7 bases). V was clipped by 3 bases and J by 2 bases, with 11 bases between them. This CDR3 region has 15 residues. The CDR3 loop reads CASSLAGASKNIQYF. CDR3 DNA: TGTGCCAGCAGTTTGGCGGGGGCTTCCAAAAACATTCAGTACTTC.